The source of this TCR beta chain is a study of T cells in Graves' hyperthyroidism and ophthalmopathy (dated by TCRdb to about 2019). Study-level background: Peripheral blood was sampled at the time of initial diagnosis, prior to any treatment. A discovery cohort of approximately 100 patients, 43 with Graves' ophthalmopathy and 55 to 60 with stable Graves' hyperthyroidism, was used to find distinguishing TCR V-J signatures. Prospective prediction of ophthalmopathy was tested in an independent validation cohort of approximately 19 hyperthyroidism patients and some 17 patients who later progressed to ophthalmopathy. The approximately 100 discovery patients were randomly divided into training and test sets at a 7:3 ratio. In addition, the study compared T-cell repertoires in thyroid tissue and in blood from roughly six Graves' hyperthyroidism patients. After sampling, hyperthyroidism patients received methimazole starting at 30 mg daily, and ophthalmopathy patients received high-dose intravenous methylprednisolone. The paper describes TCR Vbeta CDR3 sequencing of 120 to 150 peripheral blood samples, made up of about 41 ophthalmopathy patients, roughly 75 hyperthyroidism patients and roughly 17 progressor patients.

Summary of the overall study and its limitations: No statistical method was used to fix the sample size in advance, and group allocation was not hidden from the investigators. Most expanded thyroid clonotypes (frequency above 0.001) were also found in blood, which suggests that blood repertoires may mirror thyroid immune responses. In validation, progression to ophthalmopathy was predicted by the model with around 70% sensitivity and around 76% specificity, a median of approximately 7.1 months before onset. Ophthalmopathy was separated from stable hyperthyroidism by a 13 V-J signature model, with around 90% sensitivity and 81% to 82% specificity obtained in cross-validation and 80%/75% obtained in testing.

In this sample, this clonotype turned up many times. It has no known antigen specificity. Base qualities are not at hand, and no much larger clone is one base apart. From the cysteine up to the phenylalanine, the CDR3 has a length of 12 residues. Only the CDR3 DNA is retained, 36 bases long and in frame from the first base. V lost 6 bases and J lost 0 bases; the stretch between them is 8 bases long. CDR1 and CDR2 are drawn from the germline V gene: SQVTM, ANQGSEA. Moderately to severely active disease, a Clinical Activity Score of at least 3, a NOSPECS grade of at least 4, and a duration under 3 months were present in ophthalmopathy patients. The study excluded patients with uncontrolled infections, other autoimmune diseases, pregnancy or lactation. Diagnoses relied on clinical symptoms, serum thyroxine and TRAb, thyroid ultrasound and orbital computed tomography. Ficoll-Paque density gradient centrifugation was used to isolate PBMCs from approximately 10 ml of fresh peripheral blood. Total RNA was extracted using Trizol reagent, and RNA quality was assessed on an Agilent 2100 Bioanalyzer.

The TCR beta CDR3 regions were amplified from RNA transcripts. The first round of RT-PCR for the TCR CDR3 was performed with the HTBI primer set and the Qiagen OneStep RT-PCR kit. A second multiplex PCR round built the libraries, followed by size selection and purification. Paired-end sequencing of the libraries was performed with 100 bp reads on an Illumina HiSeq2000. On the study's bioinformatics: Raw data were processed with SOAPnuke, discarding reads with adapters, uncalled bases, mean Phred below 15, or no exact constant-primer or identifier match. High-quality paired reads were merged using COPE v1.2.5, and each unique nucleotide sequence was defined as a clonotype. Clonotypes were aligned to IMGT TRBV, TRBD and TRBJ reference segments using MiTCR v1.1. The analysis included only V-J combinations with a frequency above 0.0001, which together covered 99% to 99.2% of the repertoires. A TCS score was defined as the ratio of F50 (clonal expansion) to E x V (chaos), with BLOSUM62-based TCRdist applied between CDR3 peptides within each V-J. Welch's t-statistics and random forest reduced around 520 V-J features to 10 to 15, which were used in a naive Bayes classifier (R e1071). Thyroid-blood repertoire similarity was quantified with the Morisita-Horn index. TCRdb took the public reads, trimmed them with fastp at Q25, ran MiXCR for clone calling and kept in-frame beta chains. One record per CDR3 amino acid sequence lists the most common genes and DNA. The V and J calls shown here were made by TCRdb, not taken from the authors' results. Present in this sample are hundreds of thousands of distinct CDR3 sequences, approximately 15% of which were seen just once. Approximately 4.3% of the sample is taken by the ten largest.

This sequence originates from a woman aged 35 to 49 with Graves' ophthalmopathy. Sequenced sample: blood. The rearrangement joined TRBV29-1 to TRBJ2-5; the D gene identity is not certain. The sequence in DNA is TGCAGCGTGATAGAGTACCAAGAGACCCAGTACTTC. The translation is CSVIEYQETQYF.